The subject of this entry is one TCR beta chain. Antigen: not known. V dropped 5 bases and J dropped 9 bases, with 11 bases sitting between them. Germline V gene sequence: CDR1 SNHLY, CDR2 FYNNEI. This CDR3 is 12 amino acids long. The library was built from roughly 400 ng RNA with molecular barcoded adaptors for alpha/delta and beta/gamma chains. TCRdb reprocessed the reads with MiXCR, giving one entry per CDR3 protein. This sample has 93,000 or so distinct CDR3 sequences, with about 22% found just once. The record originates from a study of read filtering for tumor transcriptome and immune sequencing. Study details: Patients were approximately 17 male and approximately 14 female, mean age approximately 70 years, range about 47 to 85.

The study, taken as a whole, reports: The CD138-negative fraction was mixed bone marrow immune cells, not pure T cells. Even smaller IR-seq throughput identified most shared clonotypes.

Sampling of bone marrow took place during active disease in every patient. V and J are TRBV2 and TRBJ1-5; D is uncertain. The sample was a population of CD138-negative cells sorted from bone marrow. The TCR originated in a donor aged 40 or over with multiple myeloma. CDR3 nucleotide sequence: TGTGCCAGCAGTCAAGGGATAGGGCCCCAGCATTTT. This encodes CASSQGIGPQHF.